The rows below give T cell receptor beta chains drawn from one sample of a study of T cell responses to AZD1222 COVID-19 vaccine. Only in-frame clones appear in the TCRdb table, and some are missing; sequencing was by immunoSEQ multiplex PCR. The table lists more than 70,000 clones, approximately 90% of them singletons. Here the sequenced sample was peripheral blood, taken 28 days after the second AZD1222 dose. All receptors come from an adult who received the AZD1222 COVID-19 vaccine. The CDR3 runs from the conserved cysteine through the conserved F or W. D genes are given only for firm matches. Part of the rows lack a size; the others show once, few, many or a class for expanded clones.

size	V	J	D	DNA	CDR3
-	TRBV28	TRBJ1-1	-	TGTGCCAGCGACAGCGGGCGAGGTGAAGCTTTCTTT	CASDSGRGEAFF
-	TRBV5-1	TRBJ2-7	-	TGCGCCAGCAGCTTGGCCAGGGCAGGCTACGAGCAGTACTTC	CASSLARAGYEQYF
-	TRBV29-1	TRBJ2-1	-	TGCAGCGTTGAAGATCGGAAGGGGAAGCAGTTCTTC	CSVEDRKGKQFF
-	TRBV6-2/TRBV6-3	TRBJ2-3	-	TGTGCCAGCAGTTACTCGCGGCGGTCAACAGATACGCAGTATTTT	CASSYSRRSTDTQYF
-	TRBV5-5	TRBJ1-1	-	TGTGCCAGCACCGCCGCGGGAAACACTGAAGCTTTCTTT	CASTAAGNTEAFF
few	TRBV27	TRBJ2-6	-	TGTGCCAGCACTGATATAGCCTCTGGGGCCAACGTCCTGACTTTC	CASTDIASGANVLTF
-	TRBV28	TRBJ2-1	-	TGTGCCAGCAGCCCAACAGGGTGGGATGAGCAGTTCTTC	CASSPTGWDEQFF
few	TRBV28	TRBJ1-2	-	TGTGCCAGCAGTTTATGGGTCTATGGCTACACCTTC	CASSLWVYGYTF
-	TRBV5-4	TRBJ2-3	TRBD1	TGTGCCAGCAGCACCGGACAGGCGGATACGCAGTATTTT	CASSTGQADTQYF
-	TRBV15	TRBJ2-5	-	TGTGCCACCAGCAGAGATCGGGGCGGGCAAGAGACCCAGTACTTC	CATSRDRGGQETQYF
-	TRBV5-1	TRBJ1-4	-	TGCGCCAGCAGTCGAACAGGGAGCGGGGATGAAAAACTGTTTTTT	CASSRTGSGDEKLFF
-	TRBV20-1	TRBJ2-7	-	TGCAGTGCTAGTGGCGGGACCGGCTCCTACGAGCAGTACTTC	CSASGGTGSYEQYF
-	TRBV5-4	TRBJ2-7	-	TGTGCCAGCAGCCCAGGACCTACCTACGAGCAGTACTTC	CASSPGPTYEQYF
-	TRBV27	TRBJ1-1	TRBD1	TGTGCCAGCAGCGCCAGGACAGGGAGCCCCCGGAGAGCTTTCTTT	CASSARTGSPRRAFF
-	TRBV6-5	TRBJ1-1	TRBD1	TGTGCCAGCAGTTGGGGACAGGGGAGGGAGACTGAAGCTTTCTTT	CASSWGQGRETEAFF
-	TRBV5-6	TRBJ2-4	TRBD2	TGTGCCAGCAGCACCGGGGGGGTGCGGGACATAGCCAAAAACATTCAGTACTTC	CASSTGGVRDIAKNIQYF
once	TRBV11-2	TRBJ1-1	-	TGTGCCAGCAGCTTAACGGATCGCACTGAAGCTTTCTTT	CASSLTDRTEAFF
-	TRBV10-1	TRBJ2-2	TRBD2	TGCGCCAGCAGTGTGGCTAGCGGAAACACCGGGGAGCTGTTTTTT	CASSVASGNTGELFF
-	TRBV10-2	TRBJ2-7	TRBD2	TGCGCCAGCAGTGAGCCCGGACTAGCGGGGTCCCCCGAGCAGTACTTC	CASSEPGLAGSPEQYF
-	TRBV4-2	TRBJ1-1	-	TGTGCCAGCAGCCAAGACTGGGGGACTGAAGCTTTCTTT	CASSQDWGTEAFF
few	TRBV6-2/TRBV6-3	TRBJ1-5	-	TGTGCCAGCAGTTACCCAGACGTAGGCAATCAGCCCCAGCATTTT	CASSYPDVGNQPQHF
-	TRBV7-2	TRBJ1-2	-	TGTGCCAGCAGCTCTCGACAGGAAGGTGGCTACACCTTC	CASSSRQEGGYTF
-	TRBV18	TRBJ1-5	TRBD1	TGTGCCAGCTCACCCTCCACAGGGACAGGGTACAATCAGCCCCAGCATTTT	CASSPSTGTGYNQPQHF
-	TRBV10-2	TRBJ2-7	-	TGCGCCAGCGGGAGGACGGACACCTACGAGCAGTACTTC	CASGRTDTYEQYF
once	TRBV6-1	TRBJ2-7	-	TGTGCCAGCAGTGAAGCGTCCTACGAGCAGTACTTC	CASSEASYEQYF
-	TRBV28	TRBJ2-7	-	TGTGCCAGCAGTTTTAAGGGACGGATCTCCTACGAGCAGTACTTC	CASSFKGRISYEQYF
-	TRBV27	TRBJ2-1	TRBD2	TGTGCCAGCAGAGCTAGCGGGAGCCCATACAATGAGCAGTTCTTC	CASRASGSPYNEQFF
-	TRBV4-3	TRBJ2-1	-	TGCGCCAGCAGCCAAGTTGGTAGCGGAAATGAGCAGTTCTTC	CASSQVGSGNEQFF
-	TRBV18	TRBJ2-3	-	TGTGCCAGCCGGCTTGGTATAAGCGGAGATACGCAGTATTTT	CASRLGISGDTQYF
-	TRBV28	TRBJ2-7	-	TGTGCCAGCAGTTTACTACAGGGATGGTACGAGCAGTACTTC	CASSLLQGWYEQYF
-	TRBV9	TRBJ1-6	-	TGTGCCAGCAGCGACAGAAATAATTCACCCCTCCACTTT	CASSDRNNSPLHF
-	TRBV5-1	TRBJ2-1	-	TGCGCCAGCAGCTCGGGACCAAACAATGAGCAGTTCTTC	CASSSGPNNEQFF
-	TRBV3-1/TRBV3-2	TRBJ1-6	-	TGTGCCAGCAGCCAAGAACGCCAGGATAATTCACCCCTCCACTTT	CASSQERQDNSPLHF
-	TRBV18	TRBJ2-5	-	TGTGCCAGCTCACCACAAACAGGGACCCAAGAGACCCAGTACTTC	CASSPQTGTQETQYF
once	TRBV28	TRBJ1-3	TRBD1	TGTGCCAGCAGTATCCCCGGACAGGGGGAAGGAAACACCATATATTTT	CASSIPGQGEGNTIYF